This T cell receptor beta chain stems from a study of blood T cell dynamics during melanoma immunotherapy. Across the study: Patients with metastatic melanoma got pembrolizumab or nivolumab-ipilimumab as first-line care.

For sorted CD8+ subsets, all extracted DNA was loaded. Clones were read by immunoSEQ multiplex PCR, and TCRdb kept only the in-frame ones, dropping some. The sample holds 13,000 or so clones, approximately 90% seen once. Notes on the study in general: The most clonal sorted CD8+ subset, immune-effector cells, was closest to cell-free DNA CDR3 sequences. Whether repertoire-driving clones were melanoma-specific could not be determined.

Unmatched junction bases numbered 2, after V lost 7 bases and J lost 2 bases. Looked up from germline, CDR1 is MNHEY and CDR2 is SMNVEV (reference sequence). The CDR3 covers 14 residues. The time point is: pre-treatment baseline. On this clone: Its antigen is as yet unknown.

The TCR comes from a human donor with melanoma. The V and J genes are TRBV27 and TRBJ2-7, with 13 nucleotides matching TRBD2. The source material was effector memory CD8+ T cells from blood, sampled from a patient treated with checkpoint blockade. CDR3 sequence reads: CASKLAGGPYEQYF. CDR3 nucleotide sequence: TGTGCCAGCAAACTAGCGGGAGGGCCCTACGAGCAGTACTTC.